The 23 T cell receptor beta chains listed next were all sequenced from one sample in a study of T cell responses to AZD1222 COVID-19 vaccine (dated by TCRdb to 2020 to 2023). Per the publication, the time point label means: baseline before first vaccination. Libraries were built with the immunoSEQ multiplex PCR assay. Held by TCRdb, this immuneACCESS table contains in-frame sequences only and omits some clones. Under half of the omission traces to an unresolved V gene where checked; the cause of the rest is unknown. The sample has about 150,000 clones on record, around 92% of them singletons. 2.3% of the sample is in the top ten clones. This material consisted of peripheral blood, taken on day 0 of AZD1222 vaccination. Receptor source: an adult in good health.

V is TRBV3-1 (or the pseudogene TRBV3-2) and J is TRBJ2-1; no definite D call. CDR1 is LGHDT and CDR2 is YNNKEL in the germline V gene (reference sequence). Trimming took 5 bases from V and 4 from J, leaving 24 bases between them. The CDR3 is made up of 18 amino acids. Written as DNA, the CDR3 is TGTGCCAGCAGCGCAGGTTACTGGCAACGCAGGACGTACAATGAGCAGTTCTTC. It is translated as CASSAGYWQRRTYNEQFF.

J is TRBJ1-2 and V is TRBV7-9; D is uncertain. This CDR3 is 14 amino acids long. Deletions cut 1 base from V and 1 base from J, with 7 bases between. The germline CDR1 and CDR2 sequences are SEHNR and FQNEAQ (reference sequence). The CDR3 sequence is CASSLVGFNYGYTF. The CDR3 coding sequence is TGTGCCAGCAGCTTAGTGGGATTTAACTATGGCTACACCTTC.

This chain joins TRBV29-1 and TRBJ1-2; 12 nucleotides align to TRBD1. The CDR3 loop spans 13 amino acids. Trimming removed 6 bases from V and 7 bases from J; junction bases left unmatched: 6. Germline loops: CDR1 SQVTM, CDR2 ANQGSEA. Here the CDR3 DNA reads TGCAGCGTAGACGGGACAGGGGGCGGTGGCTACACCTTC. Translation: CSVDGTGGGGYTF. The whole variable domain, filled in from reference TRBV29-1 and TRBJ1-2, reads SAVISQKPSRDICQRGTSLTIQCQVDSQVTMMFWYRQQPGQSLTLIATANQGSEATYESGFVIDKFPISRPNLTFSTLTVSNMSPEDSSIYLCSVDGTGGGGYTFGSGTRLTVV.

The rearrangement joins TRBV4-3 to TRBJ2-1; 8 nucleotides align to TRBD2. V gave up 1 base and J gave up 3 bases; unmatched junction bases: 2. The germline V gene has CDR1 LGHNA and CDR2 YSLEER. The CDR3 covers 15 residues. CDR3 sequence: CASSQVAGYYNEQFF. In DNA, the CDR3 is TGCGCCAGCAGCCAAGTAGCGGGGTACTACAATGAGCAGTTCTTC.

V and J are TRBV2 and TRBJ1-3; D is uncertain. The CDR3 extends over 19 amino acids. Germline loops: CDR1 SNHLY, CDR2 FYNNEI. The V end lost 5 bases, the J end lost 1 base, and 24 bases lay between the germline ends. In DNA form, the CDR3 reads TGTGCCAGCAGTACCATTCCCTCGGGGTTTATACTGTCTGGAAACACCATATATTTT. Its protein is CASSTIPSGFILSGNTIYF.

The chain recombines TRBV29-1 with TRBJ2-5; D unresolved. Germline V gene sequence: CDR1 SQVTM, CDR2 ANQGSEA. The germline V and J ends were trimmed by 5 bases and 4 bases, with 11 bases remaining between them. CDR3 size: 12 residues. The CDR3 DNA follows: TGCAGCGTTCCGTCGGGTTCAGAGACCCAGTACTTC. The encoded protein is CSVPSGSETQYF.

The CDR3 protein is CASSYTTGSGANVLTF. CDR3 nucleotides: TGTGCCAGCAGCTACACTACAGGCTCTGGGGCCAACGTCCTGACTTTC. This sequence joins TRBV3-1 (or the pseudogene TRBV3-2) and TRBJ2-6; possibly TRBD1 for D (5 bases). V was trimmed by 5 bases and J by 0 bases, leaving 11 bases between them. Germline lookup yields CDR1 LGHDT and CDR2 YNNKEL (reference sequence). CDR3 length: 16 amino acids.

The J gene is TRBJ1-5, the V gene TRBV4-2; D not resolved. V was clipped by 0 bases and J by 1 base, with 1 base between them. The CDR3 loop spans 13 amino acids. Per the germline V gene, CDR1 is LGHNA and CDR2 is YNFKEQ. CDR3 DNA sequence: TGTGCCAGCAGCCAAGACAGCAATCAGCCCCAGCATTTT. This sequence encodes CASSQDSNQPQHF.

The rearrangement links TRBV5-4 to TRBJ1-4; no firm D call. V lost 0 bases to trimming and J lost 7 bases, with 13 bases between them. From germline, CDR1 is SGHNT and CDR2 YYREEE (reference sequence). The CDR3 is made up of 15 amino acids. Written as DNA, the CDR3 is TGTGCCAGCAGCTTGGGTAGTGGGTCCGGTGAAAAACTGTTTTTT. It is translated as CASSLGSGSGEKLFF.

The CDR3 nucleotides read TGTGCCAGTAGTCACCCGGGACTAGCTTACGAGCAGTACTTC. This translates into CASSHPGLAYEQYF. The V gene is TRBV19, the J gene TRBJ2-7, with TRBD2 matching 9 bases. The CDR3 sequence is 14 residues long. Trimming took 5 bases from V and 4 from J; bases not matched to a gene: 6. Germline V gene data show CDR1 as LNHDA and CDR2 as SQIVND (reference sequence).

As regards this clone: The junction departs from germline at one end; a sequencing error may be responsible. This chain joins TRBV11-2 and TRBJ1-1, with TRBD1 matching over 10 bases. This CDR3 has 14 amino acids. The germline V gene encodes CDR1 SGHAT and CDR2 FQNNGV. The CDR3 DNA is TGTGCCAGCAGCCTAGACAGGGGGCCCACTGAAGCTTTCTTT. Amino acid sequence: CASSLDRGPTEAFF.

The rearrangement links TRBV4-3 to TRBJ2-2, with D tentatively TRBD1 (6 bases). V was trimmed by 0 bases and J by 4 bases, leaving 9 bases between them. CDR1 and CDR2 (germline): LGHNA, YSLEER. This CDR3 has 15 residues. In nucleotides, the CDR3 is TGCGCCAGCAGCCAAGAGGGGGCTCGCACCGGGGAGCTGTTTTTT. Translating gives CASSQEGARTGELFF.

This clone has a handful of counts. The genes are TRBV10-2 and TRBJ2-1, with D possibly TRBD1 on 6 matching bases. V was pared by 10 bases and J by 1 base, with 11 bases between. CDR1 and CDR2 from the germline V gene are WSHSY and SAAADI. The CDR3 runs to 13 residues. In DNA form, the CDR3 reads TGCGCCATCGGGACACCGTCCTACAATGAGCAGTTCTTC. Amino acids: CAIGTPSYNEQFF.

Here the CDR3 reads CASSHTGDTDTQYF. In DNA form, the CDR3 reads TGTGCCAGCAGCCACACAGGGGACACAGATACGCAGTATTTT. The V gene is TRBV27, the J gene TRBJ2-3, with TRBD1 identical over 7 bases. Trimming cost V 6 bases and J 2 bases; bases outside gene matches: 5. The CDR3 totals 14 residues. CDR1 and CDR2 from the germline V gene are MNHEY and SMNVEV (reference sequence).

The V and J genes are TRBV7-3 and TRBJ2-7; a possible D gene is TRBD1 (6 bases). Germline loops: CDR1 SGHTA, CDR2 FQGTGA. This CDR3 contains 13 residues. V was clipped by 5 bases and J by 2 bases, with 10 bases between them. CDR3 coding DNA: TGTGCCAGCAGCCCGACAGGAGCCTACGAGCAGTACTTC. As protein: CASSPTGAYEQYF.

The gene calls are TRBV3-1 (or the pseudogene TRBV3-2) and TRBJ1-2; 10 positions agree with TRBD1. This CDR3 region has 16 residues. Germline assignment: CDR1 LGHDT and CDR2 YNNKEL (reference sequence). V lost 1 base and J lost 4; bases outside the gene matches: 6. The CDR3 sequence is CASSQGETGGSYGYTF. Written as DNA, the CDR3 is TGTGCCAGCAGCCAAGGGGAGACAGGGGGCAGCTATGGCTACACCTTC.

The chain employs TRBV5-8 and TRBJ2-1, with 9 bases lining up with TRBD2. The CDR3 sequence is 16 residues long. The germline V gene encodes CDR1 SGHTS and CDR2 YDEGEE. After removal of 0 bases from V and 4 bases from J, the junction contained 5 bases not matched to a gene. CDR3 DNA: TGTGCCAGCAGCTTGGGGCTAGCGGGAACATACAATGAGCAGTTCTTC. Translation gives CASSLGLAGTYNEQFF.

This CDR3 is CASSQFRTPLVREEREAFF. DNA for the CDR3: TGTGCCAGCAGCCAGTTCCGAACCCCATTGGTACGGGAGGAGCGTGAAGCTTTCTTT. The chain carries TRBV3-1 (or the pseudogene TRBV3-2) and TRBJ1-1; D remains unclear. The V end was cut by 3 bases, the J end by 7 bases, with 30 bases between. CDR3 length: 19 residues. In germline, CDR1 is LGHDT, CDR2 YNNKEL (reference sequence).

This clone was recorded only once. This sample also contains other DNA sequences that code for the same CDR3. The rearrangement joins TRBV7-9 to TRBJ1-3; D possibly corresponds to TRBD1 (5 bases). V was cut by 2 bases and J by 0 bases, with 5 bases left in between. The CDR3 spans 14 residues. The germline V gene has CDR1 SEHNR and CDR2 FQNEAQ (reference sequence). The CDR3 coding sequence is TGTGCCAGCAGCTTACAGGGCTCTGGAAACACCATATATTTT. Translated, it gives CASSLQGSGNTIYF. Full variable domain (missing parts from reference TRBV7-9 and TRBJ1-3): DTGVSQNPRHKITKRGQNVTFRCDPISEHNRLYWYRQTLGQGPEFLTYFQNEAQLEKSRLLSDRFSAERPKGSFSTLEIQRTEQGDSAMYLCASSLQGSGNTIYFGEGSWLTVV.

This chain uses TRBV9 with TRBJ2-7; D is undetermined. V lost 4 bases, J lost 3 bases, and 14 bases lay in between. Per germline, CDR1 SGDLS and CDR2 YYNGEE. CDR3 length: 14 amino acids. CDR3 DNA: TGTGCCAGCAGCCCCCACTCAGTCGACTACGAGCAGTACTTC. Amino acid sequence: CASSPHSVDYEQYF. The whole variable domain, filled in from reference TRBV9 and TRBJ2-7, reads DSGVTQTPKHLITATGQRVTLRCSPRSGDLSVYWYQQSLDQGLQFLIQYYNGEERAKGNILERFSAQQFPDLHSELNLSSLELGDSALYFCASSPHSVDYEQYFGPGTRLTVT.

The gene calls are TRBV19 and TRBJ2-2; TRBD1 matches at 7 bases. V dropped 4 bases and J dropped 6; count of bases not matched to a gene: 5. The CDR3 sequence is 14 residues long. Germline assignment: CDR1 LNHDA and CDR2 SQIVND (reference sequence). Written as DNA, the CDR3 is TGTGCCAGTAGTACCCTACAGGGGTCCGGGGAGCTGTTTTTT. It yields the protein CASSTLQGSGELFF.

The chain couples TRBV9 to TRBJ2-7; 8 positions agree with TRBD1. This CDR3 has 14 residues. V lost 0 bases, J lost 6 bases, and 5 bases stayed unmatched. Germline values: CDR1 SGDLS, CDR2 YYNGEE. Written as DNA, the CDR3 is TGTGCCAGCAGCGTAGTCCAGGGGGCTGGCGAGCAGTACTTC. It yields the protein CASSVVQGAGEQYF.

This chain links TRBV27 with TRBJ1-6; a possible D gene is TRBD1 (6 bases). This CDR3 is 15 amino acids long. The V end was cut by 3 bases, the J end by 5 bases, with 11 bases between. Germline loops: CDR1 MNHEY, CDR2 SMNVEV (reference sequence). CDR3 coding DNA: TGTGCCAGCAGTTTCGCGGGGGCGAATAATTCACCCCTCCACTTT. The encoded protein is CASSFAGANNSPLHF.